Below, 25 T cell receptor beta chains from the same sample are listed, as sequenced in a study of shared clonotypes between healthy human individuals. Method: immunoSEQ multiplex PCR; TCRdb's copy keeps in-frame clones and lacks some. The sample has about 2,100,000 clones; about 93% are singletons. Positive CCR7 selection of CD45RO-negative cells yielded the naive CD8 cells, and terminally differentiated effector memory CD45RA+ cells were excluded. The sequenced material came from naive CD8+ T cells from PBMCs. The receptors were sampled from a man aged 18 to 29 in good health. Some clones in this sample may be carry-over from other donors' samples.

V and J are TRBV7-9 and TRBJ2-7, with D possibly being TRBD1 (6 bases). Germline loops: CDR1 SEHNR, CDR2 FQNEAQ (reference sequence). The CDR3 sequence is 13 residues long. V lost 5 bases to trimming and J lost 5 bases, with 13 bases between them. The CDR3 is CASSNWTANEQYF. CDR3 in DNA: TGTGCCAGCAGCAACTGGACAGCTAACGAGCAGTACTTC.

The chain combines TRBV27 with TRBJ2-4; no definite D call. CDR1 and CDR2 (germline): MNHEY, SMNVEV (reference sequence). The CDR3 runs 15 residues. V lost 6 bases to trimming and J lost 1 base, with 13 bases between them. The CDR3 reads CASSPGLYAKNIQYF. The CDR3 DNA reads TGTGCCAGCAGCCCAGGCCTATATGCCAAAAACATTCAGTACTTC.

There are a few counts of this clone. This chain uses TRBV20-1 with TRBJ1-4; D is ambiguous. Trimming took off 6 bases at V and 5 bases at J, with 7 bases between the two ends. From germline, CDR1 is DFQATT and CDR2 SNEGSKA (reference sequence). The CDR3 has 11 residues. This CDR3 reads CSARHNEKLFF. The CDR3 coding sequence is TGCAGTGCGAGACACAATGAAAAACTGTTTTTT.

This clone was observed a handful of times. V usage is TRBV4-1 and J usage is TRBJ2-3, with 11 bases that match TRBD2. CDR1 and CDR2 from the germline V gene are MGHRA and YSYEKL. This CDR3 is built from 18 residues. V gave up 1 base and J gave up 2 bases; unmatched junction bases: 8. The CDR3, as DNA: TGCGCCAGCAGCCAAGCACATACTAGCGGGAGTTCCACAGATACGCAGTATTTT. This sequence encodes CASSQAHTSGSSTDTQYF.

This CDR3 is CASSSHLAGDDNEQFF. In DNA, the CDR3 is TGTGCCAGCAGTTCTCATTTAGCGGGAGATGACAATGAGCAGTTCTTC. V is TRBV27 and J is TRBJ2-1, with 9 bases fitting TRBD2. V was clipped by 4 bases and J by 5 bases; unmatched bases: 9. This CDR3 comprises 16 residues. Germline V lookup: CDR1 MNHEY, CDR2 SMNVEV (reference sequence).

This chain connects TRBV5-3 to TRBJ1-1; TRBD1 aligns across 9 bases. TRBV5-3 is an ORF for which the function is uncertain. V lost 0 bases and J lost 0; bases outside the gene matches: 6. This CDR3 is built from 17 residues. CDR3 loop: CARSLVGQGFMNTEAFF. The CDR3 DNA is TGTGCCAGAAGCTTGGTAGGACAGGGGTTCATGAACACTGAAGCTTTCTTT.

The CDR3 DNA follows: TGTGCAAGTCGCTTCGTGAGCCGGCCAGCCCTGGCCACTAATGAAAAACTGTTTTTT. Its translation: CASRFVSRPALATNEKLFF. The gene calls are TRBV12-2 and TRBJ1-4. TRBV12-2 is labeled a pseudogene. This CDR3 spans 19 amino acids.

In DNA form, the CDR3 reads TGTGCAAGTCGCTTCCCTTGGTTAACAGAAGATCAGCCCCAGCATTTT. This codes for CASRFPWLTEDQPQHF. This sequence joins TRBV12-2 and TRBJ1-5; the table assigns TRBD1, which was not confirmed against the DNA. TRBV12-2 is a recognized pseudogene. CDR3 length: 16 residues.

The chain combines TRBV19 with TRBJ2-1; possible D gene TRBD1, 5 bases. Germline CDR1 is LNHDA and CDR2 is SQIVND (reference sequence). The CDR3 consists of 16 residues. The germline V and J ends were trimmed by 0 bases and 7 bases, with 16 bases remaining between them. CDR3: CASSIDGRVYRNEQFF. The CDR3 DNA reads TGTGCCAGTAGTATAGACGGCAGGGTGTATCGGAATGAGCAGTTCTTC. The variable domain in full, with the rest retrieved from reference TRBV19 and TRBJ2-1, is DGGITQSPKYLFRKEGQNVTLSCEQNLNHDAMYWYRQDPGQGLRLIYYSQIVNDFQKGDIAEGYSVSREKKESFPLTVTSAQKNPTAFYLCASSIDGRVYRNEQFFGPGTRLTVL.

The gene calls are TRBV6-1 and TRBJ1-1; no clear D gene. CDR1 is MNHNS and CDR2 is SASEGT in the germline V gene. The germline V and J ends were trimmed by 8 bases and 1 base, with 5 bases remaining between them. This CDR3 spans 11 amino acids. The CDR3 spells CASEENTEAFF. The DNA of the CDR3 is TGTGCCAGCGAAGAGAACACTGAAGCTTTCTTT.

As regards this clone: Additional DNA sequences in this sample encode the identical CDR3. The chain links TRBV27 to TRBJ2-7, with 9 positions matching TRBD1. CDR1 is MNHEY and CDR2 is SMNVEV in the germline V gene (reference sequence). V lost 5 bases and J lost 3; bases outside the gene matches: 8. The CDR3 contains 15 residues. This chain's CDR3 is CASSLGTGGIYEQYF. CDR3 in DNA: TGTGCCAGCAGTCTAGGCACAGGGGGCATCTACGAGCAGTACTTC.

This rearrangement joins TRBV7-9 to TRBJ1-4; D not certain. The CDR3 runs 14 residues. Germline lookup yields CDR1 SEHNR and CDR2 FQNEAQ (reference sequence). V dropped 5 bases and J dropped 7 bases, with 14 bases sitting between them. CDR3 region: CASSPRSGFEKLFF. The CDR3 DNA follows: TGTGCCAGCAGCCCGCGCTCGGGGTTTGAAAAACTGTTTTTT.

Worth noting for this clone: Additional DNA sequences in this sample encode the identical CDR3. The rearrangement links TRBV19 to TRBJ1-1, with D hard to call. The V end was cut by 5 bases, the J end by 5 bases, with 12 bases between. This CDR3 region has 13 residues. Per germline, CDR1 LNHDA and CDR2 SQIVND (reference sequence). Here the CDR3 reads CASSLGFWTEAFF. In nucleotides, the CDR3 is TGTGCCAGTAGTTTAGGGTTTTGGACTGAAGCTTTCTTT.

V and J are TRBV2 and TRBJ2-7; D remains unclear. The CDR3 runs to 13 residues. The germline CDR1 and CDR2 sequences are SNHLY and FYNNEI. V was pared by 3 bases and J by 0 bases, with 6 bases between. CDR3 sequence: CASSDPSSYEQYF. Written as DNA, the CDR3 is TGTGCCAGCAGTGATCCAAGCTCCTACGAGCAGTACTTC.

The chain is built from TRBV27 and TRBJ1-4; the D gene is possibly TRBD1 (6 bases). The CDR3 runs 16 residues. Trimming left V 5 bases short and J 7 bases short, with 20 bases between. The germline V gene has CDR1 MNHEY and CDR2 SMNVEV (reference sequence). The CDR3 region is CASSNQLTGTGEKLFF. The CDR3 DNA sequence: TGTGCCAGCAGTAACCAACTAACAGGGACGGGTGAAAAACTGTTTTTT.

The chain combines TRBV29-1 with TRBJ2-7; perhaps D is TRBD1 or TRBD2 (5 bases each). Germline assignment: CDR1 SQVTM and CDR2 ANQGSEA. The CDR3 extends over 13 amino acids. Trimming cost V 4 bases and J 6 bases, with 16 bases left between them. The CDR3 loop is CSVVKAQRGEQYF. The CDR3 DNA sequence: TGCAGCGTTGTGAAGGCCCAGAGGGGCGAGCAGTACTTC.

The chain combines TRBV4-1 with TRBJ2-7; TRBD1 matches 10 bases. CDR3 size: 17 residues. Germline values: CDR1 MGHRA, CDR2 YSYEKL. V shed 2 bases and J 1 base; nucleotides not matched to a gene: 8. CDR3 sequence: CASSQIVRDRGSYEQYF. CDR3 bases: TGCGCCAGCAGCCAAATTGTCAGGGACAGGGGATCCTACGAGCAGTACTTC.

This chain joins TRBV27 and TRBJ2-7; D gene uncertain. V lost 7 bases to trimming and J lost 0 bases, with 10 bases between them. Germline V gene sequence: CDR1 MNHEY, CDR2 SMNVEV (reference sequence). The CDR3 has 13 residues. The chain's CDR3 is CASTLRPSYEQYF. The CDR3 nucleotides read TGTGCCAGCACTCTACGGCCCTCCTACGAGCAGTACTTC.

This chain uses TRBV7-9 with TRBJ1-4; 7 nucleotides align to TRBD1. V dropped 1 base and J dropped 3; count of bases not matched to a gene: 5. The V gene's germline CDR1 is SEHNR and CDR2 FQNEAQ (reference sequence). CDR3 length: 16 residues. The CDR3 region has the DNA TGTGCCAGCAGCTTAGTGGGGGGACAGTCTAATGAAAAACTGTTTTTT. This gives the protein CASSLVGGQSNEKLFF.

The chain links TRBV4-1 to TRBJ1-5; D is ambiguous. Trimming shortened V by 3 bases and J by 8 bases, and 17 bases separated the two germline ends. Germline V gives CDR1 MGHRA, CDR2 YSYEKL. There are 15 residues in the CDR3. CDR3 residues: CASSHAEVSIEPQHF. The DNA for the CDR3 is TGCGCCAGCAGCCATGCAGAGGTTTCAATTGAGCCCCAGCATTTT.

This clone was found once. This chain links TRBV7-9 with TRBJ1-5, with D uncertain. The CDR3 contains 13 residues. Germline lookup yields CDR1 SEHNR and CDR2 FQNEAQ (reference sequence). Trimming left V 1 base short and J 5 bases short, with 6 bases between. In nucleotides, the CDR3 is TGTGCCAGCAGCTTAGACGGGCATCAGCCCCAGCATTTT. This sequence encodes CASSLDGHQPQHF. Combining the CDR3 with reference TRBV7-9 and TRBJ1-5 gives the whole variable domain DTGVSQNPRHKITKRGQNVTFRCDPISEHNRLYWYRQTLGQGPEFLTYFQNEAQLEKSRLLSDRFSAERPKGSFSTLEIQRTEQGDSAMYLCASSLDGHQPQHFGDGTRLSIL.

This clone was found a few times. The rearrangement uses TRBV5-8 and TRBJ1-1; D possibly corresponds to TRBD1 (5 bases). Deletions cut 6 bases from V and 1 base from J, with 22 bases between. This CDR3 comprises 17 residues. Per germline, CDR1 SGHTS and CDR2 YDEGEE. The CDR3 DNA is TGTGCCAGCACCATCCCCGCGGGTCGGACACCGAACACTGAAGCTTTCTTT. It encodes CASTIPAGRTPNTEAFF.

The chain links TRBV27 to TRBJ1-5; the D gene is possibly TRBD1 (5 bases). Germline V gene lookup returns CDR1 MNHEY and CDR2 SMNVEV (reference sequence). The CDR3 runs 14 residues. V lost 5 bases and J lost 4, with 12 bases in between. The CDR3: CASSPRQPNQPQHF. In DNA form, the CDR3 reads TGTGCCAGCAGTCCCCGACAGCCTAATCAGCCCCAGCATTTT.

V is TRBV27 and J is TRBJ2-1; 9 bases line up with TRBD1. The CDR3 contains 12 residues. Germline-derived CDR1 and CDR2 are MNHEY and SMNVEV (reference sequence). V was clipped by 8 bases and J by 9 bases; unmatched bases: 5. CDR3 in amino acids: CASVQGAGEQFF. CDR3 coding DNA: TGTGCCAGCGTACAGGGGGCTGGTGAGCAGTTCTTC.

This rearrangement joins TRBV6-5 to TRBJ2-7, with D possibly matching TRBD2 (6 bases). The ends were cut back, 6 bases at V and 1 base at J, with 13 bases in the middle. Germline-derived CDR1 and CDR2 are MNHEY and SVGAGI. CDR3 length: 14 amino acids. The CDR3 loop reads CASRDGGESYEQYF. As DNA, the CDR3 is TGTGCCAGCAGGGACGGAGGGGAATCCTACGAGCAGTACTTC.